This TCR beta chain was captured in a study of T cell repertoires in cytomegalovirus infection. Study background: Matching HLA type and CMV infection were both indicated by public TCR beta signatures.

Using its own MiXCR run on the reads, TCRdb lists one record per CDR3 protein. The table has some 440,000 distinct CDR3 sequences, approximately 32% seen once. Trimming removed 0 bases from V and 0 bases from J, with 13 bases in between. The CDR3 has 17 amino acids. Germline CDR1 and CDR2: SGHRS and YFSETQ. In its sample, this clonotype was seen once. Sequencing was done on a sample of PBMCs. This chain uses TRBV5-1 with TRBJ2-1; TRBD2 might be the D (5 bases). This sequence originates from a human donor in good health (CMV status not recorded). Some clones in this sample may be carry-over from other donors' samples. CDR3 sequence reads: CASSLVAGLASYNEQFF. CDR3 coding DNA: TGCGCCAGCAGCTTGGTGGCGGGCTTAGCCTCCTACAATGAGCAGTTCTTC.